The following is a T cell receptor (beta chain) sequence with its context. The data belong to a study of T-cell reconstitution after alpha-beta-depleted transplantation in children. Preparation of the TCRbeta library used unique molecular identifiers. TCRdb processed the PCR reads anew with MiXCR; each CDR3 protein has one entry. Seen here are approximately 200,000 distinct CDR3 sequences, about 14% observed once, and the top ten hold approximately 13%. The germline gives CDR1 SGHRS, CDR2 YFSETQ. V dropped 7 bases and J dropped 3 bases, with 11 bases sitting between them. The CDR3 extends over 13 amino acids.

The source of this sequence is a human donor who donated a stem cell graft to a child with acute lymphoblastic leukemia. Specimen: PBMCs from the stem cell graft donor, collected from the stem cell graft. The chain recombines TRBV5-1 with TRBJ2-1; D is possibly TRBD1 (6 bases). The CDR3 spells CASGGDIYNEQFF. The CDR3 nucleotides are TGCGCCAGCGGTGGGGACATCTACAATGAGCAGTTCTTC.